The T cell receptor beta chain described here comes from a study of tumor-infiltrating lymphocytes in primary liver carcinoma. Unsorted bulk tissue (roughly 17-32 mg) underwent RNA and DNA co-extraction. CDR1 is SQVTM and CDR2 is ANQGSEA in the germline V gene. Trimming shortened V by 7 bases and J by 6 bases, and 18 bases separated the two germline ends. The CDR3 is 13 residues long. Worth noting for this clonotype: Because the CDR3 is missing its conserved closing phenylalanine or tryptophan, this is likely a read error.

From around 520 ng of total RNA, TCR beta-specific cDNA was reverse-transcribed using a constant-region primer. Construction of TCR beta libraries relied on three successive nested multiplex PCR rounds employing slightly modified ARM-PCR. TRBV1-TRBV30 forward and Cbeta reverse primers drove the first two roughly 10-cycle rounds. TCRdb fed the multiplex PCR reads into MiXCR, producing one record per CDR3 protein. Counted here are tens of thousands of distinct CDR3 sequences, 71% occurring once; the ten biggest clones make up about 13%. V and J are TRBV29-1 and TRBJ1-1, with a weak D call TRBD1 (6 bases). This receptor was taken from an older woman with primary liver carcinoma and hepatitis B virus infection. The material sequenced was liver tumor tissue from sampling region 4. The subset was: tumor region T4, right-lateral pole. CDR3 in DNA: TGCAGCGCAGAGGAGACAGGAGGGGCTGAAGCTTTCCCT. It translates to CSAEETGGAEAFP.